The source of this T cell receptor beta chain is a study of OX40 agonist ivuxolimab in advanced cancers. Regarding the research as a whole: Ivuxolimab was an agonistic, fully human IgG2 monoclonal antibody directed against OX40 (CD134), a costimulatory receptor. Intravenous ivuxolimab was administered to patients every 2 weeks at six dose levels: 0.01, 0.1, 0.3, 1.5, 3 and 10 mg/kg. Of the roughly 51 patients in dose escalation, some 19 had hepatocellular carcinoma, about 15 had melanoma, 9 had renal cell carcinoma and 9 had head and neck cancer. In the dose-escalation cohort, approximately 82% of patients were male, and the mean age was around 60 years with a range of roughly 23 to 79. Patients were allowed to have had prior anti-PD-1, anti-PD-L1 or anti-CTLA-4 therapy, and around 43% of the dose-escalation patients had been treated with checkpoint inhibitors. Partial responses were achieved by three dose-escalation patients, of whom one had hepatocellular carcinoma and two had cutaneous melanoma. The purpose of peripheral TCRbeta sequencing was to test whether ivuxolimab changed TCR sequence diversity and led to clonal T-cell expansion. The paper covers the monotherapy dose-escalation part of the phase I ivuxolimab trial, which included N ≈ 50 patients.

The CDR3 has 14 amino acids, counting the end cysteine and phenylalanine. Only the CDR3 DNA is retained, 42 bases long and in frame from the first base. As encoded in the germline V gene, CDR1 is MRHNA while CDR2 is SNTAGT. V was cut back by 6 bases and J by 10 bases, leaving a gap of 16 bases between them. Worth noting for this clone: There is no known antigen for this receptor. The input lacks base qualities; no much larger clone sits a single base away.

The trial excluded patients who had a history of autoimmune disease or were on systemic immunosuppression. Peripheral blood for TCR sequencing was collected from all dose cohorts at baseline, on cycle 4 day 1, and on cycle 7 day 1. Samples came from an open-label, multicenter, first-in-human phase I dose-escalation trial of ivuxolimab. Adults with locally advanced or metastatic head and neck squamous cell, hepatocellular, melanoma or renal cell carcinoma were enrolled in the trial. Before TCR sequencing, CD4+ and CD8+ T cells were separately sorted from peripheral blood. Here is what the overall study found, with its caveats: On average, CD8+ T cells showed more expanded clones than CD4+ T cells after ivuxolimab. At doses from 0.1 to 3.0 mg/kg, clonal expansion was seen in both CD4+ and CD8+ blood T cells between baseline and week 6. Low levels of normalized T-cell clonal expansion were also seen in some patients who did not respond. In the 0.1-3.0 mg/kg groups, partial responders had among the lowest normalized peripheral clonal expansion, particularly in CD8+ T cells. Antigen specificity was not determined for the clonally expanded peripheral T cells.

For sequencing of the TCRbeta CDR3 region, genomic DNA was extracted from the sorted cells. TCRbeta CDR3 regions were sequenced using the immunoSEQ Assay. What TCRdb holds here is the immuneACCESS table cut down to in-frame rearrangements. Part of the clones is not present; checked against another copy, under half of the missing clones reflect an unresolved V gene, and the others are unexplained. This sample comprises fewer than 45,000 clones, approximately 90% of them detected only once. In total, the top ten clones hold 0.45% to 0.7% of the sample. The rearranged chain carries TRBV6-4 and TRBJ1-6; TRBD1 could be the D gene, as 5 bases match. This clonotype was sampled from an adult with an advanced solid tumor such as melanoma, head and neck, liver or kidney cancer. The sequencing here drew on CD4+ or CD8+ T cells sorted from blood, taken in a trial of the OX40 agonist ivuxolimab. The CDR3 region has the sequence CASSNTGFGSPLHF. The nucleotides read TGTGCCAGCAGCAATACAGGATTCGGGTCACCCCTCCACTTT.